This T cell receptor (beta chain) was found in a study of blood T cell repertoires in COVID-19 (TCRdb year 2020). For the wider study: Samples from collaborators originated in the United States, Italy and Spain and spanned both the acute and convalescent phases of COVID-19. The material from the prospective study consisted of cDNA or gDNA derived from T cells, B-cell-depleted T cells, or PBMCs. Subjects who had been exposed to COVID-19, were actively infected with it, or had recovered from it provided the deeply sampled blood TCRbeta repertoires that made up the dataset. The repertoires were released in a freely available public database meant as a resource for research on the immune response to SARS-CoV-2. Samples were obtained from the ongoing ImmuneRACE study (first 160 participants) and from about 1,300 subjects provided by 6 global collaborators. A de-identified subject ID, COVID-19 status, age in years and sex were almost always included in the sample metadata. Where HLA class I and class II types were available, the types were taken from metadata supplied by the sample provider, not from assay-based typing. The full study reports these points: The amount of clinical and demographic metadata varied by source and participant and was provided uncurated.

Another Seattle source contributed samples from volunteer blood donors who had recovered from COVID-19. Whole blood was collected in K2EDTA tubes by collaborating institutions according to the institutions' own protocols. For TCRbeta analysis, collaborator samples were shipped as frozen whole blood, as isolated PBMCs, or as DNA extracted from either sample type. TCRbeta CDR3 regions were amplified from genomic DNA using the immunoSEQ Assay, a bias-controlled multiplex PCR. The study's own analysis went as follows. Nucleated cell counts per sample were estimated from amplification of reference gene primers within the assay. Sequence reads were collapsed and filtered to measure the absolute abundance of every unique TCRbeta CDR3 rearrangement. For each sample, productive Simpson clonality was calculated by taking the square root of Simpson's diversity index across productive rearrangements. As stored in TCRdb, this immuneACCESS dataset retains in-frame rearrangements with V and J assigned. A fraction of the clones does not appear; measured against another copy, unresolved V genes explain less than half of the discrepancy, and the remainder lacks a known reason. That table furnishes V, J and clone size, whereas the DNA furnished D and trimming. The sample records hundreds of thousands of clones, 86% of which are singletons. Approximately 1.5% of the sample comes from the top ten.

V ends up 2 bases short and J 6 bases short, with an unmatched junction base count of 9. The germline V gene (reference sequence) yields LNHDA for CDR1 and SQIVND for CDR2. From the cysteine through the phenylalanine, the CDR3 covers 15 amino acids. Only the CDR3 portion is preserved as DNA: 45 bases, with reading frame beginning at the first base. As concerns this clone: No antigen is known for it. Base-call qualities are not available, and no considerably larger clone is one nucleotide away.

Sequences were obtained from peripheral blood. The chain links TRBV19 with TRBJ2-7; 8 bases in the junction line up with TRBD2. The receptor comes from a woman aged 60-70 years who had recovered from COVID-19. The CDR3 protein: CASSITGGATSEQYF. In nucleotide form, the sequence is TGTGCCAGTAGTATAACGGGAGGGGCCACCTCCGAGCAGTACTTC.